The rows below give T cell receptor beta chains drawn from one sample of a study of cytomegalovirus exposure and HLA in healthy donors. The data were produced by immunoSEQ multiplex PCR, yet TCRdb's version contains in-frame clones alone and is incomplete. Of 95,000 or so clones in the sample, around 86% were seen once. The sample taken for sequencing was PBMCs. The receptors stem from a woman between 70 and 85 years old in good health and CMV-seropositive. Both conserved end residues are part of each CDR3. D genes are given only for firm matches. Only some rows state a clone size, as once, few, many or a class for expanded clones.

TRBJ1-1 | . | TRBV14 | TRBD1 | TGTGCCAGCAGCCCAGACAGGGAGGACACTGAAGCTTTCTTT | CASSPDREDTEAFF
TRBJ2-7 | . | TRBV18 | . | TGTGCCAGCTCGCCTAGACCGGGAACCTTTCCCGAGCAGTACTTC | CASSPRPGTFPEQYF
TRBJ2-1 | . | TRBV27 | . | TGTGCCAGCAGGATTAGCGGACCCTACAATGAGCAGTTCTTC | CASRISGPYNEQFF
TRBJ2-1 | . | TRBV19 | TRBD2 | TGTGCCAGTAGTATAGGAGGGACTAGCGGGAAGAAGTTCTTC | CASSIGGTSGKKFF
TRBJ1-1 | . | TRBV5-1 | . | TGCGCCAGCAGCACGGGACATTCGAACACTGAAGCTTTCTTT | CASSTGHSNTEAFF
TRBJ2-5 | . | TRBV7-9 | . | TGTGCCAGCAGCCCCCCGAGGAGTGGGCAAGAGACCCAGTACTTC | CASSPPRSGQETQYF
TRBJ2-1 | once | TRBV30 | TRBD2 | TGTGCCTGGTCCCTCGGACTAGCGGTTAATGAGCAGTTCTTC | CAWSLGLAVNEQFF
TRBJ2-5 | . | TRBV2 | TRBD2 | TGTGCCAGCAGTGTCCCGTCCAGCGGGAGTAGAGAGACCCAGTACTTC | CASSVPSSGSRETQYF
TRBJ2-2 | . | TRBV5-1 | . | TGCGCCAGCAGGTGGGGGGAGAACACCGGGGAGCTGTTTTTT | CASRWGENTGELFF
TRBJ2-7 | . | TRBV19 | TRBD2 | TGTGCCACCGGGACTAGCGGGGGATACGAGCAGTACTTC | CATGTSGGYEQYF
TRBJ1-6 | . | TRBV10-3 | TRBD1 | TGTGCCATCAGTGACCCGGAGGGACAGCTAAATTCACCCCTCCACTTT | CAISDPEGQLNSPLHF
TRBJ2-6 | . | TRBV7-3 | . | TGTGCCAGCAGCTTAGGCAGCTCTGGGGCCAACGTCCTGACTTTC | CASSLGSSGANVLTF
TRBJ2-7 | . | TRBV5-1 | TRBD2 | TGCGCCAGCAGCATGGGGACTAGCGGGAGTTTCTACGAGCAGTACTTC | CASSMGTSGSFYEQYF
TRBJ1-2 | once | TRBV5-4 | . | TGTGCCAGCAGCCTCGACAGCGTCTATGGCTACACCTTC | CASSLDSVYGYTF
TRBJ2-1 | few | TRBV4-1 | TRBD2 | TGCGCCAGCAGCCAGGGACTAGCCCTCTCCAATGAGCAGTTCTTC | CASSQGLALSNEQFF
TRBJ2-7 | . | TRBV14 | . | TGTGCCAGCAGCCAGGGTCGGTGGGTCACAGGCTACGAGCAGTACTTC | CASSQGRWVTGYEQYF
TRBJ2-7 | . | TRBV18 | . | TGTGCCAGCTCCCCTTCGGGGAAGAGCTCCTACGAGCAGTACTTC | CASSPSGKSSYEQYF
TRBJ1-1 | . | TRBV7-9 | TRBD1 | TGTGCCAGCAGACAGGGGGCAATGAACACTGAAGCTTTCTTT | CASRQGAMNTEAFF
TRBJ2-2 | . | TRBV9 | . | TGTGCCAGCACCCTAGGGGGGGACACCGGGGAGCTGTTTTTT | CASTLGGDTGELFF
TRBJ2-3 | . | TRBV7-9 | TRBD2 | TGTGCCAGCAGCTCCTGGACTAGCCCCACCTTCACAGATACGCAGTATTTT | CASSSWTSPTFTDTQYF
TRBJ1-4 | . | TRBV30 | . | TGTGCCCGATCCAGCGGCATTTATGAAAAACTGTTTTTT | CARSSGIYEKLFF
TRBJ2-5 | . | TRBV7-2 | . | TGTGCCAGCGGGAGATCAGCGGTTCAAGAGACCCAGTACTTC | CASGRSAVQETQYF
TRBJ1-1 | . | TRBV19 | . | TGTGCCAGTAGTCCTGGGCCGAACACTGAAGCTTTCTTT | CASSPGPNTEAFF
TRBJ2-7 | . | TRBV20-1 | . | TGCAGTGCTACAGGGTCCTACGAGCAGTACTTC | CSATGSYEQYF
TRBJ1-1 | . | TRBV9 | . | TGTGCCAGCAGCGTTATCGAGGGGGGGACTGAAGCTTTCTTT | CASSVIEGGTEAFF
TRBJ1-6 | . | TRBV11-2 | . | TGTGCCAGCAGCTTAGATCAGGTGAATTCACCCCTCCACTTT | CASSLDQVNSPLHF
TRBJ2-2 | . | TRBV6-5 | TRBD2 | TGTGCCAGCAGTCCGGGACTAGCGATGGGGGAGCTGTTTTTT | CASSPGLAMGELFF
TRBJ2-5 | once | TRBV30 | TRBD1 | TGTGCCTGGAGTGTAAGACAGGGCCGGAAGGGTTCAAAGACCCAGTACTTC | CAWSVRQGRKGSKTQYF
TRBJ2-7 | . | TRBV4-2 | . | TGTGCCAGCACCCAAGACCGGATGTCTAGTTACGAGCAGTACTTC | CASTQDRMSSYEQYF
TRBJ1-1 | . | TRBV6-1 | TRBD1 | TGTGCCAGCAGCCTGAGGACAGGGGGAGGCACTGAAGCTTTCTTT | CASSLRTGGGTEAFF
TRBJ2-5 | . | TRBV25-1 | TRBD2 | TGTGCCAGCAGTGTCCCAGAACTAGCGGGAGGGCGAAAGACCCAGTACTTC | CASSVPELAGGRKTQYF
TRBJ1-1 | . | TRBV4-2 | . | TGTGCCAGCAGCCTCTGGGGGGACACTGAAGCTTTCTTT | CASSLWGDTEAFF
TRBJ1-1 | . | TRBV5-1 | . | TGCGCCAGCAGCTTTTCCGGGGGTAACACTGAAGCTTTCTTT | CASSFSGGNTEAFF
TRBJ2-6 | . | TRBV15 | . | TGTGCCACCAGCAGGGGGAGGGGGACTGGGGCCAACGTCCTGACTTTC | CATSRGRGTGANVLTF
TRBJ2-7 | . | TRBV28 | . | TGTGCCAGCAGTCCTGTGGGGGGAGAAATAGGCGAGCAGTACTTC | CASSPVGGEIGEQYF
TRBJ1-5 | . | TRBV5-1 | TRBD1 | TGCGCCAACAGCAGGACAGGGGATCGGAATCAGCCCCAGCATTTT | CANSRTGDRNQPQHF
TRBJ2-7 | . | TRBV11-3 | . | TGTGCCAGCAGCTTTGCAGACAGGACCTACGAGCAGTACTTC | CASSFADRTYEQYF
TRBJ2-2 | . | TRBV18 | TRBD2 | TGTGCCAGCTCACCATTGACTAGCGTCAACACCGGGGAGCTGTTTTTT | CASSPLTSVNTGELFF
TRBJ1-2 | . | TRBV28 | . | TGTGCCAGCAGTCCCTCCCCCTATGGCTACACCTTC | CASSPSPYGYTF
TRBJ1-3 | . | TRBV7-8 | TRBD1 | TGTGCCAGCAGCTTAAGTAGCCAGGGGGCTGGAAACACCATATATTTT | CASSLSSQGAGNTIYF
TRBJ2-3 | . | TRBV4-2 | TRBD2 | TGTGCCAGCAGCCCGAATCCCGGACTAGCGGACACAGATACGCAGTATTTT | CASSPNPGLADTDTQYF
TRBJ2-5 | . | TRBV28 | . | TGTGCCAGCAGTCCACAGGGTGAGGAGACCCAGTACTTC | CASSPQGEETQYF
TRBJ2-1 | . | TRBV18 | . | TGTGCCAGCTCACCGGGAGGGGGTCTCTCCTACAATGAGCAGTTCTTC | CASSPGGGLSYNEQFF
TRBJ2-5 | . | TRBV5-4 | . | TGTGCCAGCAGCGGCGGACAGACCCTGCAAGAGACCCAGTACTTC | CASSGGQTLQETQYF
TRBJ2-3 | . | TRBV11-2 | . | TGTGCCAGCAGCTCCGCCGGGACACTTAGCACAGATACGCAGTATTTT | CASSSAGTLSTDTQYF
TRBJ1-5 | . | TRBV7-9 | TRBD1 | TGTGCCAGCAGCTTAGGGACAGGAAGGGGTCAGCCCCAGCATTTT | CASSLGTGRGQPQHF